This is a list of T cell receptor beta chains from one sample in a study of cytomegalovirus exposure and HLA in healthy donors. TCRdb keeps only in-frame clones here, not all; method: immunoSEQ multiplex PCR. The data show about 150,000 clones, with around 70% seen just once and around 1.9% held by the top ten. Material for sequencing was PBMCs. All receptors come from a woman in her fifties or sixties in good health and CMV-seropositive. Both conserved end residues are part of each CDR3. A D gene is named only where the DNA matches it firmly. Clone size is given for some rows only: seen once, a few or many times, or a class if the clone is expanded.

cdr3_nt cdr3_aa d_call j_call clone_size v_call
TGTGCCTGGTCTTTAGGGGGCATTCAGTACTTC CAWSLGGIQYF - TRBJ2-4 once TRBV30
TGTGCCAGTAGTATGACCCCAACGGGAGGCTACACCTTC CASSMTPTGGYTF - TRBJ1-2 - TRBV19
TGTGCCAGCAGCCAAGACAAGTGGGGCGAAAACATTCAGTACTTC CASSQDKWGENIQYF - TRBJ2-4 - TRBV4-2
TGCGCCAGCAGCCCTGGGACTAGAACCTACGAGCAGTACTTC CASSPGTRTYEQYF TRBD2 TRBJ2-7 - TRBV5-1
TGTGCCAGCAGCTACGGGGTGAACACTGAAGCTTTCTTT CASSYGVNTEAFF - TRBJ1-1 - TRBV7-7
TGTGCCAGCAGCTTCCCCTTAACGGGCACTGAAGCTTTCTTT CASSFPLTGTEAFF - TRBJ1-1 once TRBV5-8
TGTGCCATCAGTGGAGGCGAAAAACTGTTTTTT CAISGGEKLFF - TRBJ1-4 - TRBV10-3
TGTGCCAGCAGCCCAAGGGGGAATAATGAGCAGTTCTTC CASSPRGNNEQFF - TRBJ2-1 few TRBV6-4
TGTGCCACCGGGGAGGAAAAACTGTTTTTT CATGEEKLFF - TRBJ1-4 - TRBV6-1
TGTGCCAGTAGTATAAGGGACATCACAAACTATGGCTACACCTTC CASSIRDITNYGYTF - TRBJ1-2 few TRBV19
TGTGCCAGCAGCTATACGGGACTCGCGAACACCGGGGAGCTGTTTTTT CASSYTGLANTGELFF - TRBJ2-2 - TRBV7-9
TGTGCCAGCAGTTACGGCGGCACTGACTCTGGAAACACCATATATTTT CASSYGGTDSGNTIYF - TRBJ1-3 - TRBV6-5
TGCGCCAGCAGTCAACCCCTCGCGGAGCCCCAGCATTTT CASSQPLAEPQHF - TRBJ1-5 - TRBV23-1
TGCAGCGTCCGTCCCACGGGTGAAAAACTGTTTTTT CSVRPTGEKLFF - TRBJ1-4 - TRBV29-1
TGTGCCAGTGGACGGGGGAAGTCTGGCACTGAAGCTTTCTTT CASGRGKSGTEAFF - TRBJ1-1 few TRBV2
TGTGCCAGCAGTCTGGAGACACTTCGGAGGTACACTGAAGCTTTCTTT CASSLETLRRYTEAFF - TRBJ1-1 - TRBV28
TGTGCCAGCAGCCCCCTCCTACAGGAGTCCAACTATGGCTACACCTTC CASSPLLQESNYGYTF - TRBJ1-2 once TRBV28
TGTGCCAGTACCACGGGAGGGACAAACATTCAGTACTTC CASTTGGTNIQYF TRBD2 TRBJ2-4 - TRBV19
TGTGCCAGCAGTTCCCGGCAGGCAAGCACAGATACGCAGTATTTT CASSSRQASTDTQYF - TRBJ2-3 - TRBV28
TGTGCCAGCAGGGACGAGGTCGGGACCTATAATTCACCCCTCCACTTT CASRDEVGTYNSPLHF - TRBJ1-6 - TRBV6-6
TGTGCCAGCAGGAGATCGGGAGGGAGGGGGGACGAGCAGTACTTC CASRRSGGRGDEQYF TRBD2 TRBJ2-7 - TRBV25-1
TGCAGCGTTGAAGCGGATACGCAGTATTTT CSVEADTQYF - TRBJ2-3 once TRBV29-1
TGTGCCAGCAGTCCTCCACAGGGGCATCAGCCCCAGCATTTT CASSPPQGHQPQHF TRBD1 TRBJ1-5 - TRBV28
TGTGCCAGCTCACCAGCTAGCGCTGCCCCCTACGAGCAGTACTTC CASSPASAAPYEQYF - TRBJ2-7 - TRBV18
TGTGCCAGCAGTGAAAACAGGGGTAATCAGCCCCAGCATTTT CASSENRGNQPQHF TRBD1 TRBJ1-5 - TRBV6-5
TGCAGCGTTGAAACCGAGAGGGTTGGCTACACCTTC CSVETERVGYTF - TRBJ1-2 - TRBV29-1
TGCGCCAGCAGCTTTCTAGGACAGGCGGGCACAGATACGCAGTATTTT CASSFLGQAGTDTQYF TRBD1 TRBJ2-3 - TRBV5-1
TGTGCCAGCAGCCCCCGGTCAGGGGGAGGCACCGGGGAGCTGTTTTTT CASSPRSGGGTGELFF - TRBJ2-2 - TRBV11-3
TGTGCCAGTAGCCCAGCCCAGGGAAAACTGTTTTTT CASSPAQGKLFF - TRBJ1-4 few TRBV19
TGTGCCAGCAGTAGGGACAGATTCTATGGCTACACCTTC CASSRDRFYGYTF TRBD1 TRBJ1-2 - TRBV7-2
TGCGCCAGCAGCCCGAAATTCAGGGGGCCCAAAGACACTGAAGCTTTCTTT CASSPKFRGPKDTEAFF TRBD1 TRBJ1-1 few TRBV5-1
TGTGCCAGCAGTTTTAGAGGGACTAATCAGCCCCAGCATTTT CASSFRGTNQPQHF - TRBJ1-5 - TRBV27
TGTGCCAGCTCACTTCTCCAGGGTGCAACTAATGAAAAACTGTTTTTT CASSLLQGATNEKLFF - TRBJ1-4 once TRBV18
TGTGCCAGCCGACTAGCGGGAGGGTCGGGTACGCAGTATTTT CASRLAGGSGTQYF TRBD2 TRBJ2-3 - TRBV6-1
TGTGCCAGCAGCTTACGGGACAGGGTCCATGGCTACACCTTC CASSLRDRVHGYTF TRBD1 TRBJ1-2 - TRBV7-9
TGTGCCACCATACCACAGGGAGTTCAAGGCTACACCTTC CATIPQGVQGYTF - TRBJ1-2 - TRBV28
TGCGCCAGCAGCCAAGCAGCAGGGAGGGACAATGAGCAGTTCTTC CASSQAAGRDNEQFF TRBD2 TRBJ2-1 - TRBV4-1
TGCAGCGTTGCCGGGGAAGAGACCCAGTACTTC CSVAGEETQYF - TRBJ2-5 - TRBV29-1
TGTGCCAGTACACAGGGATCTGGAAACACCATATATTTT CASTQGSGNTIYF - TRBJ1-3 few TRBV7-9
TGTGCCAGCAGCGTAGGAACTAGCGGGAGGAGGGATGAGCAGTTCTTC CASSVGTSGRRDEQFF TRBD2 TRBJ2-1 - TRBV9
TGTGCCAGCTCCCGGACAGATTCCTACGAGCAGTACTTC CASSRTDSYEQYF - TRBJ2-7 - TRBV18
TGTGCCAGCAGCTCCCGACAGGGCGGGAGGGCCCAGCATTTT CASSSRQGGRAQHF TRBD1 TRBJ1-5 - TRBV7-2
TGTGCCAGCTCACTGACGGGGATCAATCAGCCCCAGCATTTT CASSLTGINQPQHF - TRBJ1-5 - TRBV18
TGTGCCATCAGTGAGCCGGATCAGAAGGACAACAAGTTCTTC CAISEPDQKDNKFF - TRBJ2-1 - TRBV10-3
TGTGCCAGCAGCCAAGGACTGGGTGGTGAAAAGCTGTTTTTT CASSQGLGGEKLFF - TRBJ1-4 - TRBV7-9
TGCGCCAGCAGTATAAGGGGAAGCGAGCAGTACTTC CASSIRGSEQYF - TRBJ2-7 - TRBV5-1
TGTGCCAGCAGCGCCACATGGGGGGTCACTGAAGCTTTCTTT CASSATWGVTEAFF - TRBJ1-1 few TRBV21-1
TGTGCCAGCAGCGTAGGGACTAGCGGCTTTTTCACCGGGGAGCTGTTTTTT CASSVGTSGFFTGELFF TRBD2 TRBJ2-2 - TRBV9
TGCGCCAGCAGCTCAGGGGGCCCACCTGACTATGGCTACACCTTC CASSSGGPPDYGYTF TRBD1 TRBJ1-2 - TRBV5-1
TGTGCCAGCAGTCCCCCCGGGGGCTATGGCTACACCTTC CASSPPGGYGYTF - TRBJ1-2 - TRBV28